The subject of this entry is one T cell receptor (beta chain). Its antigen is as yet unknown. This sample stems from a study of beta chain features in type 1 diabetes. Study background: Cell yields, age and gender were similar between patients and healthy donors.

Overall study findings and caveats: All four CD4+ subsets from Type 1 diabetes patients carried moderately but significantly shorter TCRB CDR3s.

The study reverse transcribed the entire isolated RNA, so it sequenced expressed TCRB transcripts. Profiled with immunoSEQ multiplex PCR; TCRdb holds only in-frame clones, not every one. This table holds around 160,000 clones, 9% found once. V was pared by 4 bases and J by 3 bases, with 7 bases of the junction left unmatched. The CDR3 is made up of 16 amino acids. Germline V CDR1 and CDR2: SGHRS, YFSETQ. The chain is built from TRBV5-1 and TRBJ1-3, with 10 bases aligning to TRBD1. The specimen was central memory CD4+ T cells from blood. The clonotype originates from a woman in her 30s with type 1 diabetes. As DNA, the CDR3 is TGCGCCAGCAGCAGTACGGGACAGGGGTTTGGAAACACCATATATTTT. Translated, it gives CASSSTGQGFGNTIYF. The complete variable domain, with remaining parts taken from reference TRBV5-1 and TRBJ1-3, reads KAGVTQTPRYLIKTRGQQVTLSCSPISGHRSVSWYQQTPGQGLQFLFEYFSETQRNKGNFPGRFSGRQFSNSRSEMNVSTLELGDSALYLCASSSTGQGFGNTIYFGEGSWLTVV.